The 18 T cell receptor beta chains reported below all come from one sample, sequenced in a study of graft-versus-host responses after intestinal transplantation. TCRdb's table, derived via immunoSEQ multiplex PCR, lists solely in-frame clones and lacks some. The table records more than 15,000 clones, approximately 37% of them present only once. Plating combined 200,000 CFSE-labeled responder cells with 200,000 irradiated, violet-dye-labeled stimulator cells. Sequencing was performed on alloreactive CD8+ T cells from a mixed lymphocyte reaction culture, taken before intestinal transplant. Indicated subset: CFSE-low proliferating T cells sorted from approximately 6-day pre-transplant mixed lymphocyte reaction (GvH or HvG direction). The receptors come from a human patient who received an intestinal transplant.

This clone occurred a few times. The V gene is TRBV27, the J gene TRBJ1-2; 9 bases fit TRBD1. Germline CDR1 and CDR2: MNHEY and SMNVEV (reference sequence). The CDR3 contains 13 residues. The V and J ends lost 6 bases and 4 bases, in that order; junction bases with no gene match: 3. CDR3 region: CASSPDRGYGYTF. The CDR3 DNA reads TGTGCCAGCAGCCCGGACAGGGGCTATGGCTACACCTTC.

The chain recombines TRBV30 with TRBJ2-1; TRBD2 matches 10 bases. The CDR3 covers 16 residues. The V gene's germline CDR1 is GTSNPN and CDR2 SVGIG (reference sequence). The V segment lost 0 bases and the J segment 7 bases; nucleotides outside the gene matches: 9. CDR3 region: CAWSVTLAGDLNEQFF. The CDR3, as DNA: TGTGCCTGGAGTGTAACCCTAGCGGGAGATTTGAATGAGCAGTTCTTC.

The V and J genes are TRBV6-8 and TRBJ1-3; tentative D call: TRBD1 (5 bases). Germline lookup yields CDR1 MNHGY and CDR2 SAAAGT. With 4 bases removed from V and 2 bases from J, the gap between germline ends came to 12 bases. CDR3 length: 15 residues. As DNA, the CDR3 is TGTGCCAGCAGTTTCGACAGAACAACTGGAAACACCATATATTTT. This translates into CASSFDRTTGNTIYF.

This chain uses TRBV11-3 with TRBJ2-1, with 8 bases identical to TRBD1. J lost 1 base, V lost 4 bases, and 0 bases had no gene match. The CDR3 extends over 14 amino acids. Germline loops: CDR1 SGHNT, CDR2 YENEEA. The CDR3, as DNA: TGTGCCAGCAGCTACAGGGGGTCCTACAATGAGCAGTTCTTC. Translated: CASSYRGSYNEQFF.

The V gene is TRBV4-1, the J gene TRBJ1-1; D unclear. Germline assignment: CDR1 MGHRA and CDR2 YSYEKL. The ends were cut back, 3 bases at V and 0 bases at J, with 17 bases in the middle. CDR3 size: 17 residues. CDR3 sequence (DNA): TGCGCCAGCAGCCACCATTATTGGACCCCACTGAACACTGAAGCTTTCTTT. Translation: CASSHHYWTPLNTEAFF.

Within the sample, this clone is medium-sized (0.01 to 0.1%). The rearrangement joins TRBV5-1 to TRBJ1-2, with D maybe TRBD1 (6 bases). CDR1 and CDR2 (germline): SGHRS, YFSETQ. The CDR3 runs 19 residues. Trimming left V 1 base short and J 0 bases short, with 22 bases between. DNA of the CDR3: TGCGCCAGCAGCTTGAGGTTGGGGGACACTATACCTTCTAACTATGGCTACACCTTC. As protein: CASSLRLGDTIPSNYGYTF.

This chain joins TRBV4-1 and TRBJ2-7; TRBD1 aligns across 9 bases. The germline CDR1 and CDR2 sequences are MGHRA and YSYEKL. This CDR3 has 20 residues. Trimming took 0 bases from V and 2 from J; bases not matched to a gene: 17. CDR3 nucleotides: TGCGCCAGCAGCCAAGAGCGGGACAGGGTTCCCTTTCCCGCGACCTACGAGCAGTACTTC. This translates into CASSQERDRVPFPATYEQYF.

This clone came up once. This chain uses TRBV4-1 with TRBJ1-6, with D tentatively TRBD1 (5 bases). Germline-derived CDR1 and CDR2 are MGHRA and YSYEKL. CDR3 length: 18 residues. With 0 bases removed from V and 7 bases from J, the gap between germline ends came to 19 bases. CDR3 coding DNA: TGCGCCAGCAGCCAAGATTCGCGAATTGGGCAGGGAAATTCACCCCTCCACTTT. This codes for CASSQDSRIGQGNSPLHF.

This clone was counted only a few times. CDR3 sequence: CSVVQGDYEQYF. DNA for the CDR3: TGCAGCGTTGTGCAGGGGGACTACGAGCAGTACTTC. The J gene is TRBJ2-7, the V gene TRBV29-1; 7 bases are shared with TRBD1. The CDR3 consists of 12 residues. V lost 4 bases and J lost 3; bases outside the gene matches: 3. Germline CDR1 reads SQVTM; CDR2 reads ANQGSEA.

The chain recombines TRBV25-1 with TRBJ2-3; possible D gene TRBD2, 6 bases. Deletions cut 1 base from V and 5 bases from J, with 10 bases between. The CDR3 spans 14 residues. In germline, CDR1 is MGHDK, CDR2 SYGVNS. DNA of the CDR3: TGTGCCAGCAGTGAATCGGGAGCCGGAGATACGCAGTATTTT. As protein: CASSESGAGDTQYF.

This clone was counted a single time. This chain joins TRBV5-1 and TRBJ2-5; tentatively, D is TRBD2 (5 bases). This CDR3 spans 15 amino acids. From germline, CDR1 is SGHRS and CDR2 YFSETQ. Trimming pared 4 bases from V and 7 bases from J, leaving 20 bases between. The CDR3 region is CASSLRGSSGWTQYF. As DNA, the CDR3 is TGCGCCAGCAGCCTCCGTGGGAGTTCGGGGTGGACCCAGTACTTC.

This clone has only a few counts. One end of the junction is discordant with germline, which a read error may explain. The chain employs TRBV13 and TRBJ2-7; weak D call: TRBD1 (6 bases). Germline assignment: CDR1 PRHDT and CDR2 FYEKMQ (reference sequence). This CDR3 has 14 amino acids. The CDR3 here is CASSQGQTDYEQYF. The CDR3 bases are TGCGCCAGCAGCCAAGGACAGACTGATTACGAGCAGTACTTC.

CDR3: CSVTHMGGRTSSYEQYF. The CDR3 DNA reads TGCAGCGTTACCCACATGGGGGGTCGCACTAGCTCCTACGAGCAGTACTTC. V gene TRBV29-1 combines with J gene TRBJ2-7; D is possibly TRBD2 (6 bases). This CDR3 comprises 17 residues. With 5 bases removed from V and 0 bases from J, the gap between germline ends came to 23 bases. The germline CDR1 and CDR2 sequences are SQVTM and ANQGSEA.

The chain links TRBV5-4 to TRBJ2-7, with 9 bases aligning to TRBD2. The CDR3 has 13 amino acids. Germline assignment: CDR1 SGHNT and CDR2 YYREEE (reference sequence). Losses at the gene ends were 1 base for V and 5 bases for J; bases not matched to a gene: 1. DNA for the CDR3: TGTGCCAGCAGCTTGTGGACTAGCGACGAGCAGTACTTC. Its protein is CASSLWTSDEQYF. Variable domain in full (rest from reference TRBV5-4 and TRBJ2-7): ETGVTQSPTHLIKTRGQQVTLRCSSQSGHNTVSWYQQALGQGPQFIFQYYREEENGRGNFPPRFSGLQFPNYSSELNVNALELDDSALYLCASSLWTSDEQYFGPGTRLTVT.

This clone was recorded a few times. The junction departs from the called germline gene at one end, perhaps through a read error. The gene calls are TRBV6-5 and TRBJ1-2, with a possible D match to TRBD1 (6 bases). The CDR3 is 13 residues long. Germline V CDR1 and CDR2: MNHEY, SVGAGI. The CDR3 region is CAISEDSPYGYTF. For the CDR3, the DNA is TGTGCCATCAGTGAGGACAGCCCCTATGGCTACACCTTC.

There are a few counts of this clone. The chain has TRBV28 and TRBJ1-5; D gene ambiguous. The CDR3 runs to 13 residues. The V end lost 6 bases, the J end lost 3 bases, and 9 bases lay between the germline ends. The germline CDR1 and CDR2 sequences are MDHEN and SYDVKM. The CDR3 region is CASSGGFNQPQHF. The CDR3 bases are TGTGCCAGCAGCGGTGGGTTCAATCAGCCCCAGCATTTT.

The chain joins TRBV28 to TRBJ2-3, with D possibly being TRBD1 (8 bases). Trimming stripped 5 bases from V and 5 bases from J, with 29 bases between. This CDR3 has 19 amino acids. CDR1 is MDHEN, CDR2 SYDVKM, per germline. The CDR3 nucleotides read TGTGCCAGCAGTGACACGGGACAGGCAAAGAGCGGGAACGGAGATACGCAGTATTTT. It codes for CASSDTGQAKSGNGDTQYF.

This clone was counted between two and nine times. The rearrangement joins TRBV5-1 to TRBJ1-3; TRBD1 might be the D (6 bases). Germline CDR1 and CDR2: SGHRS and YFSETQ. V gave up 4 bases and J gave up 0 bases, with 11 bases separating them. The CDR3 totals 15 residues. The DNA of the CDR3 is TGCGCCAGCAGCATTGACAGGCTCTCTGGAAACACCATATATTTT. It translates to CASSIDRLSGNTIYF.